This entry is about one T cell receptor (beta chain). The data stem from a study of blood T cell repertoires in COVID-19. Study-wide context: T cells, B-cell-depleted T cells, or PBMCs supplied cDNA or gDNA.

The germline gives CDR1 MDHEN, CDR2 SYDVKM. J lost 4 bases, V lost 5 bases, and 16 bases had no gene match. CDR3 length: 18 residues. Sequencing was performed with immunoSEQ multiplex PCR; in TCRdb, only in-frame clones are kept and a portion is missing. The repertoire includes about 100,000 clones, more than 75% of them detected once, and about 13% sits in the top ten. The TCR was taken from a human donor in a cohort sampled during active COVID-19. The specimen was peripheral blood. The chain has TRBV28 and TRBJ1-1; 10 positions agree with TRBD1. The CDR3 region is CASSSSTGGGLGGTEAFF. CDR3 sequence (DNA): TGTGCCAGCAGTAGTTCGACAGGGGGCGGTTTAGGGGGCACTGAAGCTTTCTTT.